The clone carrying this T cell receptor (beta chain) was picked up a small number of times. With 5 bases removed from V and 6 bases from J, the gap between germline ends came to 14 bases. Germline lookup yields CDR1 SNHLY and CDR2 FYNNEI. The CDR3 extends over 14 amino acids. The sample belongs to a study of blood T cell repertoires in COVID-19. Profiling relied on immunoSEQ multiplex PCR, and the TCRdb table lists in-frame clones only, not all of them. The table shows around 500,000 clones, with 80% to 90% occurring only once. The origin of this receptor is an older woman who had recovered from COVID-19. Sequenced material: PBMCs or T cells enriched from blood (not recorded which). The rearrangement links TRBV2 to TRBJ2-1, with a tentative D call TRBD1 (5 bases). In DNA form, the CDR3 reads TGTGCCAGCAGTCCCTGGGCAGGGTTCAATGAGCAGTTCTTC. Translation gives CASSPWAGFNEQFF.